The present entry profiles one T cell receptor (beta chain) with its context. The antigen remains undetermined. The data were taken from a study of spatial heterogeneity in lung cancer. Study outcomes and limitations: Ubiquitous expanded tumor TCRs were observed in blood more at resection than follow-up.

Time point given: blood at routine non-recurrence follow-up after resection. Whole RNA came from tumor, nontumor lung or frozen PBMC and was sequenced without being sorted. Per germline, CDR1 MNHEY and CDR2 SVGEGT. The trim removed 2 bases at V and 5 bases at J, leaving 10 bases unmatched. The CDR3 is 17 residues long. The library protocol tagged each TCR cDNA with a unique molecular identifier. MiXCR was run by TCRdb on the 5' RACE reads, yielding one entry per CDR3 protein. Of about 30,000 distinct CDR3 sequences in the sample, 6% were seen once. The source is a male donor with early-stage non-small cell lung cancer. V gene TRBV6-2 or TRBV6-3 combines with J gene TRBJ1-1; the match to TRBD1 covers 11 bases. The sequences come from PBMCs, collected at follow-up. In nucleotides, the CDR3 is TGTGCCAGCAGTTACCCCAAAGGACAGGGGGCTGAGACTGAAGCTTTCTTT. It codes for CASSYPKGQGAETEAFF.